The present T cell receptor (beta chain) was sequenced within a study of blood T cell repertoires in COVID-19. Turning to the study itself: PBMCs, B-cell-depleted T cells, or T cells were the source of the cDNA or gDNA that made up the material.

This CDR3 comprises 16 residues. Between the trimmed V and J ends, which lost 3 bases and 3 bases, there was a span of 16 bases. Germline CDR1 MNHNS, CDR2 SASEGT. The age range of participants was 18 to 89 years, with residence in more than 20 US areas. What the recovered Cohort 3 donors had was two negative PCRs, clearance, or symptom resolution. Here immunoSEQ multiplex PCR was the method, and the copy in TCRdb shows in-frame clones only, minus some. The sample lists tens of thousands of clones, roughly nine tenths occurring once. This TCR derives from a woman aged 50 to 60 who had recovered from COVID-19. V gene TRBV6-1 combines with J gene TRBJ2-3; D is perhaps TRBD2 (5 bases). The sequenced sample consisted of PBMCs or T cells enriched from blood (not recorded which). CDR3 in DNA: TGTGCCAGCAGTGATGGTAGGCAGGACTGGACAGATACGCAGTATTTT. As protein: CASSDGRQDWTDTQYF.